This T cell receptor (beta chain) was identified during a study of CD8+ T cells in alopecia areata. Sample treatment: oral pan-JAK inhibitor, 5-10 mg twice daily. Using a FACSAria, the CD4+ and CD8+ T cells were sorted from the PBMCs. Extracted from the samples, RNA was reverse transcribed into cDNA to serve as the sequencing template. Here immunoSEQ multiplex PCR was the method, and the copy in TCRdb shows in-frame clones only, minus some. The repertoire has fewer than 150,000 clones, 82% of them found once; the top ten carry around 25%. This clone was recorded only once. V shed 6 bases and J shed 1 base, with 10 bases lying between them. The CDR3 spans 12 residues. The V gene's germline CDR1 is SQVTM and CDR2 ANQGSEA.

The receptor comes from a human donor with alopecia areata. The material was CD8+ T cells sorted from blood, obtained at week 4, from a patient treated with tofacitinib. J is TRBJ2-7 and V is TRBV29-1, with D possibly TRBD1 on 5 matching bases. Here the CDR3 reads CSVTAGSYEQYF. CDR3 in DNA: TGCAGCGTCACGGCAGGGTCCTACGAGCAGTACTTC.